Sequencing of this TCR beta chain was carried out in a study of T cells in lung cancer brain metastases. Study results and limitations: Few clones were shared between paired lesions (mean Morisita around 0.2); most were lesion-specific.

A word on this clone: The antigen is undetermined.

CDR1 is SEHNR and CDR2 is FQNEAQ in the germline V gene (reference sequence). V lost 6 bases, J lost 7 bases, and 10 bases lay in between. This CDR3 has 12 amino acids. Patients had resection for synchronous oligometastatic disease or delayed recurrence of a solitary brain metastasis. Marked H&E slides guided macrodissection of tumor areas from about five unstained, deparaffinized roughly 9.7 um sections. Between about 2.24 and 4.92 ug genomic DNA went in, equal for pairs. TCRdb's table, derived via immunoSEQ multiplex PCR, lists solely in-frame clones and lacks some. The table includes under 5,000 clones, about 85% detected once.

This receptor was obtained from a woman between 50 and 59 years old with non-small cell lung cancer. The chain has TRBV7-9 and TRBJ2-1; possible D gene TRBD1, 6 bases. Sequences were obtained from tumor tissue from the primary lung tumor. This CDR3 is CASSDQGNEQFF. The CDR3 DNA follows: TGTGCCAGCAGTGATCAGGGGAATGAGCAGTTCTTC.